This T cell receptor beta chain comes out of a study of blood T cell repertoires in COVID-19. Study context: Collection of acute and convalescent COVID-19 samples took place in the United States, Italy and Spain.

Authors' data handling: Reference gene primer amplification yielded estimated nucleated cell counts. Data came from immunoSEQ multiplex PCR; TCRdb stores just in-frame clones and leaves some out. V and J calls and clone size are copied from that table; D and trimming were computed from the DNA. Seen here are 190,000 or so clones, approximately 86% observed once, and the top ten hold 0.95%. The germline V and J ends were trimmed by 2 bases and 5 bases, with 16 bases remaining between them. The germline CDR1 and CDR2 sequences are MNHEY and SMNVEV (reference sequence). The CDR3 covers 16 residues. Sequenced sample: peripheral blood. The receptor comes from a man in his sixties with COVID-19, enrolled during active disease. The J gene is TRBJ2-1, the V gene TRBV27; TRBD2 might be the D (7 bases). CDR3 in amino acids: CASSLTGGRGNNEQFF. The CDR3 region has the DNA TGTGCCAGCAGTTTAACTGGGGGGCGGGGGAACAATGAGCAGTTCTTC.